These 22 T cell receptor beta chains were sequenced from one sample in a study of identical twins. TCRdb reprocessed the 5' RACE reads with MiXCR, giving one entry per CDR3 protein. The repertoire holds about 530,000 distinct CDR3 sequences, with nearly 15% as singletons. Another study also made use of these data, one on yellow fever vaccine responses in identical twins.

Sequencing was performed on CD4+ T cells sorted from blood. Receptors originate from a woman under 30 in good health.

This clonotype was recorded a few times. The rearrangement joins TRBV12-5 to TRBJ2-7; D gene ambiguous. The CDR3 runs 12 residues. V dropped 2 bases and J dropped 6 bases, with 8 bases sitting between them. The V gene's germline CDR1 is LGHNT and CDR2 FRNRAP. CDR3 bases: TGTGCTAGTGGTTTGTGGTTCGGCGAGCAGTACTTC. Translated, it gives CASGLWFGEQYF.

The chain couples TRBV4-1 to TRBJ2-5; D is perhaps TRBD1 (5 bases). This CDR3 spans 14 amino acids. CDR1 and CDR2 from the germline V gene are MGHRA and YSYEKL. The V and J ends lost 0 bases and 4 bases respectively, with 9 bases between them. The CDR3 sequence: CASSQDMGRETQYF. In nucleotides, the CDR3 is TGCGCCAGCAGCCAAGATATGGGGCGAGAGACCCAGTACTTC.

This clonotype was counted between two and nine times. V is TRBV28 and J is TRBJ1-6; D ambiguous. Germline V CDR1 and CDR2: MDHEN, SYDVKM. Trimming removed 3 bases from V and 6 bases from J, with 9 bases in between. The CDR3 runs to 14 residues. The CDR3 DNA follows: TGTGCCAGCAGTTTTACGGGAATTAATTCACCCCTCCACTTT. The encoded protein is CASSFTGINSPLHF.

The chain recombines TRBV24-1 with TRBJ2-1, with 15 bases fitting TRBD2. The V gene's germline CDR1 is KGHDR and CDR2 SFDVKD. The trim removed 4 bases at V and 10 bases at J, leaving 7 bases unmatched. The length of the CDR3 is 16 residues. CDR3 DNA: TGTGCCACCAGTGAACCGGGACTAGCGGGAGGTAGGGAGCAGTTCTTC. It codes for CATSEPGLAGGREQFF.

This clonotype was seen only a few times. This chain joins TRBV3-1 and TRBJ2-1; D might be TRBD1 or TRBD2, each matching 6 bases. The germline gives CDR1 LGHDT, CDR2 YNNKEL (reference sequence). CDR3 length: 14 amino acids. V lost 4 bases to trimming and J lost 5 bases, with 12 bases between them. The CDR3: CASSRQAGNNEQFF. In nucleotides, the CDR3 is TGTGCCAGCAGCCGACAGGCGGGGAACAATGAGCAGTTCTTC.

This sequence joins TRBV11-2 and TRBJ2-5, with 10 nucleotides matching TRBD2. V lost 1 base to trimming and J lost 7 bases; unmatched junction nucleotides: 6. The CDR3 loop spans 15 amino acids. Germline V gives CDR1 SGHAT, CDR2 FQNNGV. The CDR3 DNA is TGTGCCAGCAGCTTAGTGGCCAGCGGGGGGGGGACCCAGTACTTC. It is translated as CASSLVASGGGTQYF.

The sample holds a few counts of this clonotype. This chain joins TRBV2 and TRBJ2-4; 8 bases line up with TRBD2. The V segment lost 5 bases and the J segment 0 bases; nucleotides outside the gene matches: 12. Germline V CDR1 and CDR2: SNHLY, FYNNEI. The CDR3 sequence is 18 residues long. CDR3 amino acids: CASSPAAGGTLAKNIQYF. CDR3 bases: TGTGCCAGCAGTCCCGCGGCGGGGGGAACCCTAGCCAAAAACATTCAGTACTTC.

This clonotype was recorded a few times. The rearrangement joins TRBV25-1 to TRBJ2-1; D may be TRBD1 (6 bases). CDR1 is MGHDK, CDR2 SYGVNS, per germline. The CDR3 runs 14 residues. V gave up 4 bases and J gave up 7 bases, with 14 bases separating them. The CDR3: CASSVQGFSNEQFF. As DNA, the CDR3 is TGTGCCAGCAGTGTGCAGGGGTTTTCGAATGAGCAGTTCTTC.

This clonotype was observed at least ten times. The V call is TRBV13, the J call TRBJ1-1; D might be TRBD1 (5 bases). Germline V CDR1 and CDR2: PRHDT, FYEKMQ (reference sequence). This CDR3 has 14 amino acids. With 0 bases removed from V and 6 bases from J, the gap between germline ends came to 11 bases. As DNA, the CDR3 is TGTGCCAGCAGCTTAGGAAGGGGATCGGCTGAAGCTTTCTTT. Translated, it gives CASSLGRGSAEAFF.

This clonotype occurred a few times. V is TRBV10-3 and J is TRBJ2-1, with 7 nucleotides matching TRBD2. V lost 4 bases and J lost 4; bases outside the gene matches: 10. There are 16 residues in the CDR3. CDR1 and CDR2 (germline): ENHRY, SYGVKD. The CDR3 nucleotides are TGTGCCATCAGTGTTTCCCCTAGCGGAGGGTACAATGAGCAGTTCTTC. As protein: CAISVSPSGGYNEQFF.

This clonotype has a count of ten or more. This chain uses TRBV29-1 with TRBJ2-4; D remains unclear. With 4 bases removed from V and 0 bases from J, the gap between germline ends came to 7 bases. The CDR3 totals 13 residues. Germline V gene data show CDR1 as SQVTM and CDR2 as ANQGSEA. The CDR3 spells CSVVGLAKNIQYF. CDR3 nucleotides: TGCAGCGTTGTAGGGCTAGCCAAAAACATTCAGTACTTC.

As DNA, the CDR3 is TGTGCCAGCAGTTATCCCGGGCGGGAGCAGTACGTC. Its translation is CASSYPGREQYV. The chain carries TRBV6-2 or TRBV6-3 and TRBJ2-7; D is undetermined. Germline CDR1 reads MNHEY; CDR2 reads SVGEGT. CDR3 length: 12 residues. Trimming took 3 bases from V and 7 from J, leaving 10 bases between them.

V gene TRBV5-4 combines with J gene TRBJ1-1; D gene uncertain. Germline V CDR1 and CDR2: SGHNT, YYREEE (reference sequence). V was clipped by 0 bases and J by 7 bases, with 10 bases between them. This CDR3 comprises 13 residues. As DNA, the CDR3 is TGTGCCAGCAGCTTGGACGGGTCCTTTGAAGCTTTCTTT. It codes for CASSLDGSFEAFF.

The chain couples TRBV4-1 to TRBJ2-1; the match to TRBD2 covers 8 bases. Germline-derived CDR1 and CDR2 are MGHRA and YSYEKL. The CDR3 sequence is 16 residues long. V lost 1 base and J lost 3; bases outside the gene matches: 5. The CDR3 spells CASSQVMRGVYNEQFF. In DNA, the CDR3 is TGCGCCAGCAGCCAAGTCATGCGGGGGGTCTACAATGAGCAGTTCTTC.

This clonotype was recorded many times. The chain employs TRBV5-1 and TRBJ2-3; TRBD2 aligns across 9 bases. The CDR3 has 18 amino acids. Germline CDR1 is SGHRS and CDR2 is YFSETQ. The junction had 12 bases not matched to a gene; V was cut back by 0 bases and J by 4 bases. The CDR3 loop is CASSLVGSGGPVADTQYF. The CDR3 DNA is TGCGCCAGCAGCTTGGTTGGTAGCGGGGGCCCCGTGGCAGATACGCAGTATTTT.

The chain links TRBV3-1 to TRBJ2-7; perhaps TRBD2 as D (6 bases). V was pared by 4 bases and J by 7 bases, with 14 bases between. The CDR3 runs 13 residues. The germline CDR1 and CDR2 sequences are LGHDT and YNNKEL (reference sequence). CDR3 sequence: CASSLGLGLEQYF. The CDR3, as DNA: TGTGCCAGCAGCCTGGGACTGGGACTGGAGCAGTACTTC.

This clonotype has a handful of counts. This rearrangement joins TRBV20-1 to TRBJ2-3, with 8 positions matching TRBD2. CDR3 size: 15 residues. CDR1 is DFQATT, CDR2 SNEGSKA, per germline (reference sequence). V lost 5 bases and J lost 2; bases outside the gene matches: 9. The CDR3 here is CSADRGLVNTDTQYF. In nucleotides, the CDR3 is TGCAGTGCTGACCGGGGACTAGTGAACACAGATACGCAGTATTTT.

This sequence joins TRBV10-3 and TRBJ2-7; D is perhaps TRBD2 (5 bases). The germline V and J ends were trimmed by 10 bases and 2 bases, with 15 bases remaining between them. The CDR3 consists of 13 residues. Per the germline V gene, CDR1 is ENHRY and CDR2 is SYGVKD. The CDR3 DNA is TGTGCCACGCGGGCGGCCGATCCCTACGAGCAGTACGTC. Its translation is CATRAADPYEQYV.

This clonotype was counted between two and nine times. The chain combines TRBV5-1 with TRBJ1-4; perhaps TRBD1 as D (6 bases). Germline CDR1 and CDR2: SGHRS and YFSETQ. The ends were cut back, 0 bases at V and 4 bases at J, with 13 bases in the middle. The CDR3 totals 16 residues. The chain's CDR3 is CASSLGGQSFNEKLFF. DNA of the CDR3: TGCGCCAGCAGCTTGGGTGGACAGTCTTTTAATGAAAAACTGTTTTTT.

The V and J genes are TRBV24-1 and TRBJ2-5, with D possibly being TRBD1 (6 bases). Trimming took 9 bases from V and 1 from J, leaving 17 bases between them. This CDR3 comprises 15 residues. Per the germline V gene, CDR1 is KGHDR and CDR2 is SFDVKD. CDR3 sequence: CATAETGQLQETQYF. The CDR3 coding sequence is TGTGCCACCGCGGAGACGGGACAACTCCAAGAGACCCAGTACTTC.

CDR3 residues: CASSPVPGLARDIQYF. In DNA form, the CDR3 reads TGTGCCAGCAGTCCCGTCCCCGGGCTAGCGAGGGACATTCAGTACTTC. The rearrangement uses TRBV28 and TRBJ2-4; D is perhaps TRBD2 (6 bases). CDR1 MDHEN and CDR2 SYDVKM come from the germline V gene. The CDR3 extends over 16 amino acids. Trimming cost V 5 bases and J 8 bases, with 22 bases left between them.

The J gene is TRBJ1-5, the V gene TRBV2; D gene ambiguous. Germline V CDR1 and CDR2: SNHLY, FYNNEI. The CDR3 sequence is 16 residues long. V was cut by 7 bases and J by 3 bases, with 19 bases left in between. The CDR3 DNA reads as TGTGCCAGCACTGGTGAGGGTCGGCTATCCAATCAGCCCCAGCATTTT. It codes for CASTGEGRLSNQPQHF.